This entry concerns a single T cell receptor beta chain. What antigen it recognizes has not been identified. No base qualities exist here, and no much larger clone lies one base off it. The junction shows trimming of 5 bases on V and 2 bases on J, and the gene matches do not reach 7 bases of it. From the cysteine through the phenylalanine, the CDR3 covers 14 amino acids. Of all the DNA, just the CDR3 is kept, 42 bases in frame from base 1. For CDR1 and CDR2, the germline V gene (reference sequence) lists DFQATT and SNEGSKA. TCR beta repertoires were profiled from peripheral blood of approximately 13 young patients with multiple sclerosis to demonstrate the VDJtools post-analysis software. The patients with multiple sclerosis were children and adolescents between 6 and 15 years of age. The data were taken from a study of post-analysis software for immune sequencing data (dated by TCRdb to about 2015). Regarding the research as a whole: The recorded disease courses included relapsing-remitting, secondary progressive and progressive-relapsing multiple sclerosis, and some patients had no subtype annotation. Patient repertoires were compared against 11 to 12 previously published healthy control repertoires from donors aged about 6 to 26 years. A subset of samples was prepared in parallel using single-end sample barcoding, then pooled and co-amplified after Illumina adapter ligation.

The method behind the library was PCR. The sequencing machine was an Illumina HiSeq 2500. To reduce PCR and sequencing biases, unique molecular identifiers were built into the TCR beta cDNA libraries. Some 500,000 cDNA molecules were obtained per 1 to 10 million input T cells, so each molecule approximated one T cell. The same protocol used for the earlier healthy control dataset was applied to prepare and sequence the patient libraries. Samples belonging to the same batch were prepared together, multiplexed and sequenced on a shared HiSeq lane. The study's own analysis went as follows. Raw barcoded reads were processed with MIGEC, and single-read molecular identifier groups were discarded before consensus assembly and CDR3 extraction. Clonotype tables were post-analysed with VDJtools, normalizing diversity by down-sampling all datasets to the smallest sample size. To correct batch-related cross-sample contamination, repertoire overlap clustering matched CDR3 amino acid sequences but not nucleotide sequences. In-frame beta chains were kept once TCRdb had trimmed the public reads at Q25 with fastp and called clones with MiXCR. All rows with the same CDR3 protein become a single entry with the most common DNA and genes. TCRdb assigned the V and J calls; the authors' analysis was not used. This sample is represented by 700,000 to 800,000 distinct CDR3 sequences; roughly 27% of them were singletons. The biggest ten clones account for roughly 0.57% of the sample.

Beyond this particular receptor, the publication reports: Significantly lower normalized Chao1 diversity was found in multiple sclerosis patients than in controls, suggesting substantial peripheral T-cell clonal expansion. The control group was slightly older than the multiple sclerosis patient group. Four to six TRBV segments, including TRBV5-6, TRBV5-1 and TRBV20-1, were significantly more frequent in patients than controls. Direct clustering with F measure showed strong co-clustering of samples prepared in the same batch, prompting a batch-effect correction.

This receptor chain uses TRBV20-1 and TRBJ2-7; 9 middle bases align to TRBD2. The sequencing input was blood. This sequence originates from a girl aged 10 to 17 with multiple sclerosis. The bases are TGCAGTGCTCTCCACCCTAGCGGGACCTACGAGCAGTACTTC. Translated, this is CSALHPSGTYEQYF.